The sample holds many counts of the clone carrying this T cell receptor beta chain. The antigen is not known. The source of the sample is a study of T cells in Graves' hyperthyroidism and ophthalmopathy. V dropped 5 bases and J dropped 4; count of bases not matched to a gene: 6. This CDR3 contains 14 residues. Germline CDR1 is SGHAT and CDR2 is FQNNGV. Disease duration under 2 months; hyperthyroidism patients were aged 18 to 65. RNA transcripts yielded amplified TCR beta CDR3 regions. The primer set for the first-round RT-PCR of the TCR CDR3 was HTBI. Each CDR3 protein gets one entry after TCRdb re-called the multiplex PCR reads with MiXCR. The repertoire holds 650,000 to 850,000 distinct CDR3 sequences, approximately 18% seen once, with over 15% in the top ten. Study results and caveats: Among thyroid clonotypes expanded above 0.001, most also appeared in blood. Before onset, ophthalmopathy was predicted by the model a median around 6.5 months earlier.

The chain uses TRBV11-2 and TRBJ2-7; 9 bases are shared with TRBD2. The sequenced sample was blood. The receptor's source is a woman between 45 and 65 years old with Graves' hyperthyroidism that later progressed to Graves' ophthalmopathy. CDR3 residues: CASSTLSGGYEQYF. CDR3 bases: TGTGCCAGCAGCACCCTTAGCGGGGGATACGAGCAGTACTTC. The whole variable domain, remainder taken from reference TRBV11-2 and TRBJ2-7, is EAGVAQSPRYKIIEKRQSVAFWCNPISGHATLYWYQQILGQGPKLLIQFQNNGVVDDSQLPKDRFSAERLKGVDSTLKIQPAKLEDSAVYLCASSTLSGGYEQYFGPGTRLTVT.